A single sample is the source of the 20 T cell receptor beta chains below, sequenced in a study of breast tumors, draining lymph nodes, adjacent tissues. TCRdb itself ran the multiplex PCR reads through MiXCR, one entry per CDR3 protein. The sample lists some 140,000 distinct CDR3 sequences, around 22% occurring once. Samples came from axillary lymph nodes draining the breast cancer. The sample was axillary lymph node tissue. The receptors shown here come from a female donor with breast cancer. Some clones in this sample may be carry-over from other donors' samples.

This clonotype was seen only a few times. As DNA, the CDR3 is TGTGCCAGCAGTGACTCGATGAAGGAACTGAAAAATGAGCAGTTCTTC. Translation: CASSDSMKELKNEQFF. V is TRBV6-4 and J is TRBJ2-1; D not resolved. This CDR3 has 16 residues. From germline, CDR1 is MRHNA and CDR2 SNTAGT. V lost 0 bases to trimming and J lost 7 bases, with 16 bases between them.

A word on this clonotype: A much larger clonotype is one base distant, so this may be a read error. The V call is TRBV3-1, the J call TRBJ2-3; D is ambiguous. The V gene lost 3 bases and the J gene lost 4 bases, with 5 bases spanning the gap. Germline loops: CDR1 LGHDT, CDR2 YNNKEL (reference sequence). This CDR3 is 12 amino acids long. CDR3 residues: CASSHSSDTQYF. CDR3 bases: TGTGCCAGCAGCCATTCGTCAGATACGCAGTATTTT.

This clonotype came up many times. V gene TRBV25-1 combines with J gene TRBJ2-7, with TRBD2 matching 14 bases. The CDR3 is made up of 19 amino acids. Germline V gene data show CDR1 as MGHDK and CDR2 as SYGVNS. Trimming took 4 bases from V and 3 from J; bases not matched to a gene: 14. Here the CDR3 reads CASSAFGTSGSRDDYEQYF. CDR3 nucleotides: TGTGCCAGCAGTGCTTTCGGGACTAGCGGGAGTAGGGATGACTACGAGCAGTACTTC.

In this sample, this clonotype turned up many times. The chain joins TRBV27 to TRBJ1-4; no clear D. Trimming pared 3 bases from V and 7 bases from J, leaving 12 bases between. The CDR3 is 14 amino acids. Germline values: CDR1 MNHEY, CDR2 SMNVEV (reference sequence). CDR3 protein: CASSFRERSEKLFF. CDR3 DNA: TGTGCCAGCAGTTTTCGGGAGAGGAGTGAAAAACTGTTTTTT.

This clonotype was seen at least ten times. This chain connects TRBV7-2 to TRBJ2-1; TRBD1 matches at 9 bases. There are 15 residues in the CDR3. Germline CDR1 SGHTA, CDR2 FQGNSA. The trim removed 2 bases at V and 13 bases at J, leaving 12 bases unmatched. CDR3 region: CASSLTGGSRDYQFF. The CDR3 DNA is TGTGCCAGCAGCTTAACAGGGGGCTCCCGGGACTACCAGTTCTTC.

This clonotype appeared many times. This chain connects TRBV3-1 to TRBJ2-3, with TRBD2 identical over 13 bases. Germline trimming cut 5 bases from V and 4 bases from J; bases unmatched to any gene: 6. CDR1 is LGHDT, CDR2 YNNKEL, per germline (reference sequence). This CDR3 region has 16 residues. CDR3 sequence (DNA): TGTGCCAGCAGCACCACTAGCGGGAGGGTCGCAGATACGCAGTATTTT. As protein: CASSTTSGRVADTQYF.

This clonotype has just one count. A single base separates this from a much larger clone, so it may be a read error. The V call is TRBV28, the J call TRBJ2-5; D tentatively fits TRBD1 or TRBD2 (7 bases each). Germline CDR1 reads MDHEN; CDR2 reads SYDVKM. The CDR3 is 15 amino acids. The CDR3 loop is CASSPTGTIQETQHF. The CDR3 DNA sequence: TGTGCCAGCAGTCCGACAGGGACTATCCAAGAGACCCAGCACTTC.

This clonotype was seen repeatedly, ten times or more. The rearrangement joins TRBV13 to TRBJ2-2; D call uncertain. Germline V CDR1 and CDR2: PRHDT, FYEKMQ (reference sequence). The CDR3 sequence is 15 residues long. V gave up 4 bases and J gave up 5 bases, with 14 bases separating them. The CDR3 DNA reads as TGTGCCAGCAGCTCAGAATTTTCCGGAACCGGGGAGCTGTTTTTT. Encoded protein: CASSSEFSGTGELFF.

There are many counts of this clonotype. The rearrangement links TRBV20-1 to TRBJ2-7; TRBD2 matches 10 bases. Unmatched junction bases numbered 7, after V lost 4 bases and J lost 1 base. The CDR3 sequence is 15 residues long. Per the germline V gene, CDR1 is DFQATT and CDR2 is SNEGSKA (reference sequence). CDR3: CSAIRTSGKSYEQYF. For the CDR3, the DNA is TGCAGTGCTATTAGAACTAGCGGGAAGTCCTACGAGCAGTACTTC.

This clonotype has a single count. One end of the junction is discordant with germline, which a read error may explain. The chain joins TRBV7-6 to TRBJ2-3, with a weak D call TRBD1 (6 bases). Germline-derived CDR1 and CDR2 are SGHVS and FNYEAQ. The CDR3 length is 13 residues. CDR3 amino acids: CASSARGTDMQYF. The DNA of the CDR3 is TGTGCCAGCAGCGCCAGGGGTACAGATATGCAGTATTTT. Complete variable domain (other parts from reference TRBV7-6 and TRBJ2-3): GAGVSQSPRYKVTKRGQDVALRCDPISGHVSLYWYRQALGQGPEFLTYFNYEAQQDKSGLPNDRFSAERPEGSISTLTIQRTEQRDSAMYRCASSARGTDMQYFGPGTRLTVL.

This clonotype appeared many times. The chain has TRBV19 and TRBJ2-3; the match to TRBD1 covers 9 bases. Germline loops: CDR1 LNHDA, CDR2 SQIVND (reference sequence). After removal of 6 bases from V and 2 bases from J, the junction contained 9 bases not matched to a gene. The length of the CDR3 is 16 residues. The CDR3 sequence: CASSDPGQGDTDTQYF. The CDR3 coding sequence is TGTGCCAGTAGCGATCCGGGACAGGGCGACACAGATACGCAGTATTTT.

Ten or more counts support this clonotype. The V and J genes are TRBV30 and TRBJ2-7, with TRBD2 as a possible D gene (6 bases). Germline V lookup: CDR1 GTSNPN, CDR2 SVGIG (reference sequence). This CDR3 is built from 12 residues. Trimming shortened V by 5 bases and J by 5 bases, and 13 bases separated the two germline ends. The DNA of the CDR3 is TGTGCCTGGGCAGGGAGGTGGAACGAGCAGTACTTC. As protein: CAWAGRWNEQYF. Drawing the rest from reference TRBV30 and TRBJ2-7, the complete variable domain is SQTIHQWPATLVQPVGSPLSLECTVEGTSNPNLYWYRQAAGRGLQLLFYSVGIGQISSEVPQNLSASRPQDRQFILSSKKLLLSDSGFYLCAWAGRWNEQYFGPGTRLTVT.

This clonotype was picked up many times. V and J are TRBV5-1 and TRBJ2-7; TRBD1 matches 7 bases. CDR3 length equals 16 residues. Germline CDR1 is SGHRS and CDR2 is YFSETQ. With V trimmed by 3 bases and J by 4 bases, 13 bases remained unmatched. The CDR3 DNA is TGCGCCAGCAGCTCCGTCTCCGGGACAGAAGTATACGAGCAGTACTTC. Translating it yields CASSSVSGTEVYEQYF.

Worth noting for this clonotype: One base away lies a much larger clone, so this may be a sequencing read error. The V gene is TRBV9, the J gene TRBJ2-1; 16 nucleotides agree with TRBD2. This CDR3 contains 17 residues. The germline V gene has CDR1 SGDLS and CDR2 YYNGEE. V shed 7 bases and J 4 bases; nucleotides not matched to a gene: 8. This CDR3 reads CASGAEGLAGGYNEQFF. CDR3 DNA: TGTGCCAGCGGCGCAGAGGGACTAGCGGGAGGGTACAATGAGCAGTTCTTC.

This clonotype was recorded many times. This chain uses TRBV7-9 with TRBJ1-2; TRBD1 is a possible D gene (5 bases). Germline lookup yields CDR1 SEHNR and CDR2 FQNEAQ (reference sequence). This CDR3 region has 15 residues. Trimming took off 2 bases at V and 8 bases at J, with 18 bases between the two ends. The CDR3 region is CASSLWGGILWGYTF. The CDR3 DNA sequence: TGTGCCAGCAGCTTATGGGGGGGGATTCTCTGGGGCTACACCTTC.

This clonotype occurred many times. The chain employs TRBV7-3 and TRBJ2-1, with D perhaps assigned TRBD1 or TRBD2 (6 bases each). The CDR3 is made up of 15 amino acids. The germline V and J ends were trimmed by 1 base and 8 bases, with 15 bases remaining between them. Germline V gene data show CDR1 as SGHTA and CDR2 as FQGTGA. CDR3 bases: TGTGCCAGCAGCTTAAGGCCGGGAGCAGGGGATGAGCAGTTCTTC. This encodes CASSLRPGAGDEQFF.

This clonotype was seen many times. This chain joins TRBV6-1 and TRBJ1-2, with D tentatively TRBD1 (5 bases). The germline V and J ends were trimmed by 2 bases and 5 bases, with 12 bases remaining between them. CDR1 and CDR2 (germline): MNHNS, SASEGT. This CDR3 region has 14 residues. The DNA for the CDR3 is TGTGCCAGCAGTGAATTGGGGCATCCGTATGGCTACACCTTC. Translating gives CASSELGHPYGYTF.

This clonotype was found a few times. This chain links TRBV27 with TRBJ2-3, with TRBD2 identical over 15 bases. The CDR3 has 19 residues. Per the germline V gene, CDR1 is MNHEY and CDR2 is SMNVEV (reference sequence). V shed 2 bases, J shed 4 bases, and the junction held 10 bases outside the gene matches. This CDR3 is CASSLRFPGTSGRSDTQYF. CDR3 in DNA: TGTGCCAGCAGTTTAAGATTTCCCGGGACTAGCGGGAGGTCAGATACGCAGTATTTT.

The chain carries TRBV6-5 and TRBJ2-1, with 7 bases identical to TRBD2. Losses at the gene ends were 2 bases for V and 9 bases for J; bases not matched to a gene: 7. This CDR3 is built from 14 residues. The germline CDR1 and CDR2 sequences are MNHEY and SVGAGI. The CDR3, as DNA: TGTGCCAGCAGTTACGGTCTAGCGGCGGGTGAGCAGTTCTTC. This encodes CASSYGLAAGEQFF.

In this sample, this clonotype turned up many times. The V gene is TRBV11-1, the J gene TRBJ2-1; 8 bases are a match to TRBD2. With 5 bases clipped from V and 7 bases from J, the junction kept 10 bases outside the gene matches. The germline V gene encodes CDR1 SGHAT and CDR2 FQDESV (reference sequence). This CDR3 is built from 15 residues. CDR3 residues: CASSLGSGGRNEQFF. The CDR3 DNA follows: TGTGCCAGCAGCCTGGGCTCTGGCGGGAGGAATGAGCAGTTCTTC.